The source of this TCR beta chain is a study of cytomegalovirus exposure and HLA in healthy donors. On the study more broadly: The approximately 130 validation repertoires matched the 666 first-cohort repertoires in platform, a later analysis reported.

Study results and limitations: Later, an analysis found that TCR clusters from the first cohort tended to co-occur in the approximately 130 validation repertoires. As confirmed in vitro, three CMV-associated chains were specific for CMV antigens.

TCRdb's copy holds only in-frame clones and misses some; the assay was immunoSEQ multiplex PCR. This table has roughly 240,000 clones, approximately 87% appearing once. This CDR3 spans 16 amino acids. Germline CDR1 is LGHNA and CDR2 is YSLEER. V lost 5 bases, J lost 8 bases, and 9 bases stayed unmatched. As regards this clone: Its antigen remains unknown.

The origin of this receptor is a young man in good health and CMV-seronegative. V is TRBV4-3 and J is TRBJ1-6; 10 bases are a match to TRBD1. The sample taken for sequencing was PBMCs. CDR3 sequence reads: CASSLQVTGGDSPLHF. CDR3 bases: TGCGCCAGCAGCTTGCAGGTGACAGGGGGCGATTCACCCCTCCACTTT.